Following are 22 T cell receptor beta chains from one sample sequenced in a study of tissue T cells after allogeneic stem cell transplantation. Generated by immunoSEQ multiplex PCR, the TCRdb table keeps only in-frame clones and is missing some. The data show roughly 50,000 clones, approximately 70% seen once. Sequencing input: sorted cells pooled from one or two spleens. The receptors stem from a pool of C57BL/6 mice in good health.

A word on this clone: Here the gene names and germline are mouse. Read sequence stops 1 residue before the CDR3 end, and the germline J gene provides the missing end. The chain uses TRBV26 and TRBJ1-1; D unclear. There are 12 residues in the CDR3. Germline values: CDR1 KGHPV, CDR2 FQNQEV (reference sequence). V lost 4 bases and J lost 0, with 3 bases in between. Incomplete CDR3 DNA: TGTGCCAGCAGTCGACAGAACACAGAAGTCTTC. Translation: CASSRQNTEVF. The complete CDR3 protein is CASSRQNTEVFF.

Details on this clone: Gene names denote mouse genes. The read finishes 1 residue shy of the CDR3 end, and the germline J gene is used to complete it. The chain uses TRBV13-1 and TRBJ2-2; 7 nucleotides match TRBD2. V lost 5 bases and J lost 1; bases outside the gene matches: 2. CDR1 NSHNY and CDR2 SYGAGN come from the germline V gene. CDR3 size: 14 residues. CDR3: CASSDWVNTGQLYF. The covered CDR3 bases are TGTGCCAGCAGCGACTGGGTAAACACCGGGCAGCTCTAC.

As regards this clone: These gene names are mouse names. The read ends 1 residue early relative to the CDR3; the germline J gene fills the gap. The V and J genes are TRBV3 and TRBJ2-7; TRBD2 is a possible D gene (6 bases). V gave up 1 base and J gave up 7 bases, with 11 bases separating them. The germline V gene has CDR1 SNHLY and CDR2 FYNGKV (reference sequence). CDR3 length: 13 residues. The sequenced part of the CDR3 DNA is TGTGCCAGCAGCTTAGGGGGGGTGGAGGAACAGTAC. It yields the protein CASSLGGVEEQY. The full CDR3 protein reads CASSLGGVEEQYF. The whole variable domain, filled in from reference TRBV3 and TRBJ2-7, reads GPKVLQIPSHQIIDMGQMVTLNCDPVSNHLYFYWYKQILGQQMEFLVNFYNGKVMEKSKLFKDQFSVERPDGSYFTLKIQPTALEDSAVYFCASSLGGVEEQYFGPGTRLTVL.

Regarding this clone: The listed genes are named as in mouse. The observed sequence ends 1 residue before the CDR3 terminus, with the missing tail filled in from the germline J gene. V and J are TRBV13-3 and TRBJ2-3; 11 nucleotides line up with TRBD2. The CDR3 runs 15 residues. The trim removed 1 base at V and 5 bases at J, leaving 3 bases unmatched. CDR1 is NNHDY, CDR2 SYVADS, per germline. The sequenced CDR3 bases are TGTGCCAGCAGTGATACTGGGGGGGCGAAAGAAACGCTGTAT. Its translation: CASSDTGGAKETLY. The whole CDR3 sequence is CASSDTGGAKETLYF.

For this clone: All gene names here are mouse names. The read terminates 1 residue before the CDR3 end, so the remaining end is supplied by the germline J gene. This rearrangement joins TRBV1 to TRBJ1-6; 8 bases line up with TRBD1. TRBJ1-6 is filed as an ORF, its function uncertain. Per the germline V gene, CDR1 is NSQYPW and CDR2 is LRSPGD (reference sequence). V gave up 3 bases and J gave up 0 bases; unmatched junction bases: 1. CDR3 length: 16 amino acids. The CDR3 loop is CTCSARGPSYNSPLYF. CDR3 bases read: TGCACCTGCAGTGCCAGGGGGCCTTCCTATAATTCGCCCCTCTAC.

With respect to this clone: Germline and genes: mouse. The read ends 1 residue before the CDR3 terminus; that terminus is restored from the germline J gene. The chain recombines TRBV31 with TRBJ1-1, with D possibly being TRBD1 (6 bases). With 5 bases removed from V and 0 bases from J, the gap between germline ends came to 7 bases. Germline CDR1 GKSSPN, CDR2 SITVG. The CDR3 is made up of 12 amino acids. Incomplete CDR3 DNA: TGTGCCTGGGGACAGACAAACACAGAAGTCTTC. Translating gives CAWGQTNTEVF. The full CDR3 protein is CAWGQTNTEVFF.

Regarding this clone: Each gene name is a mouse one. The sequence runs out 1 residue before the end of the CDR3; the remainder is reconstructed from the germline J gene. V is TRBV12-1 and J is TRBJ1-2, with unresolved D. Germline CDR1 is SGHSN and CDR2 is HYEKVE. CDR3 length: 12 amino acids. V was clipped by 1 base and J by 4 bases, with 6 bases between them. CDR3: CASSLGGSDYTF. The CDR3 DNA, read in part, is TGTGCCAGCTCTCTAGGAGGCTCCGACTACACC.

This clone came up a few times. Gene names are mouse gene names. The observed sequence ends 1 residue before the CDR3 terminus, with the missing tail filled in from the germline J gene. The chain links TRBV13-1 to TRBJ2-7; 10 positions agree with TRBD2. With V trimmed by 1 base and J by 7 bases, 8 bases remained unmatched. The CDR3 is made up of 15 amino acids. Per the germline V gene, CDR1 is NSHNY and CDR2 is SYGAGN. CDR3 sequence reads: CASSDLAGGAREQYF. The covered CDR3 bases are TGTGCCAGCAGTGATTTGGCTGGGGGGGCGCGGGAACAGTAC.

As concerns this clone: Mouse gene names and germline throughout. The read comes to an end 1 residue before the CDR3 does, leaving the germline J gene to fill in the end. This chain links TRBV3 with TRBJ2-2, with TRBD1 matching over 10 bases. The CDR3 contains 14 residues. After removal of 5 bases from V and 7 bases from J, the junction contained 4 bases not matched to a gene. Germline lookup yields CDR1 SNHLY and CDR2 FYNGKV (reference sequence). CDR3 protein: CASSPDRGLGQLYF. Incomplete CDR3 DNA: TGTGCCAGCAGCCCTGACAGGGGGCTCGGGCAGCTCTAC. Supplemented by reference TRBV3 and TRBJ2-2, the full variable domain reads GPKVLQIPSHQIIDMGQMVTLNCDPVSNHLYFYWYKQILGQQMEFLVNFYNGKVMEKSKLFKDQFSVERPDGSYFTLKIQPTALEDSAVYFCASSPDRGLGQLYFGEGSKLTVL.

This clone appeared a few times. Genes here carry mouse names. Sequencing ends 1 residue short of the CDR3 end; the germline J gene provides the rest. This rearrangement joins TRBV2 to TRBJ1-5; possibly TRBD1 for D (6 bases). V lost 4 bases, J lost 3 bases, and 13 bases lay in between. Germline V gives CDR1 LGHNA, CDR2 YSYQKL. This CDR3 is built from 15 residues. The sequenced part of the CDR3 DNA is TGTGCCAGCAGCCCGGGAGGGGGTGGCAACCAGGCTCCGCTT. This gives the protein CASSPGGGGNQAPL. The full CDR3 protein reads CASSPGGGGNQAPLF.

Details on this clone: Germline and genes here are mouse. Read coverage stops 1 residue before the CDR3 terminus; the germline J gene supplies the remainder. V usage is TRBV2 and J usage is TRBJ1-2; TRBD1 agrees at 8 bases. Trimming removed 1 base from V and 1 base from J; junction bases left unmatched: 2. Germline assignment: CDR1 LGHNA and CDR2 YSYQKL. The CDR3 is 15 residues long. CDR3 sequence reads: CASSQVGTGNSDYTF. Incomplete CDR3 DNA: TGTGCCAGCAGCCAAGTCGGGACAGGAAACTCCGACTACACC.

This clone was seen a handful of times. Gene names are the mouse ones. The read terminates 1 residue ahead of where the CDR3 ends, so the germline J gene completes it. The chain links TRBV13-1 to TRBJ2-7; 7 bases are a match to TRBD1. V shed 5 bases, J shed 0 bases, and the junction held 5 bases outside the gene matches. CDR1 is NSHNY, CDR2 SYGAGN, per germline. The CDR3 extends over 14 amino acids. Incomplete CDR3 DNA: TGTGCCAGCAGGACAGGGACGAGCTCCTATGAACAGTAC. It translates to CASRTGTSSYEQY. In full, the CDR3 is CASRTGTSSYEQYF.

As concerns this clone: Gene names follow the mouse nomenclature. CDR3 sequence: CASSLGTDYAEQFF. CDR3 DNA, as far as it was read: TGTGCCAGCAGTTTGGGGACTGACTATGCTGAGCAGTTC. The rearrangement uses TRBV15 and TRBJ2-1; 7 bases match TRBD2. The CDR3 end is not reached by the read, which stops 1 residue before it; the germline J gene fills it in. Looked up from germline, CDR1 is SGHND and CDR2 is FRSKSL. The CDR3 consists of 14 residues. The V gene end was trimmed by 3 bases and the J gene end by 2 bases; junction bases not matched to a gene: 1.

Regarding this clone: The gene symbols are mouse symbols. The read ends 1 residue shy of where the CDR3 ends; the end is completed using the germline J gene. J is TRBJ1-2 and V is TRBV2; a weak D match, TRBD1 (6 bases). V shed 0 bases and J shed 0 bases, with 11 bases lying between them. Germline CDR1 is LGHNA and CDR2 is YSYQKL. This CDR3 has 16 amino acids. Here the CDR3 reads CASSQEPGHTNSDYTF. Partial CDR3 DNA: TGTGCCAGCAGCCAAGAACCGGGACACACAAACTCCGACTACACC.

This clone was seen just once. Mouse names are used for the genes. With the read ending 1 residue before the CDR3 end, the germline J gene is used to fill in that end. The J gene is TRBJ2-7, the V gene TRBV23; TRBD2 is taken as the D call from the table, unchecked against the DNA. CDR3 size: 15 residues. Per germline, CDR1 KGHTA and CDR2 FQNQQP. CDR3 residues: CSSSQSTLGGGEQYF. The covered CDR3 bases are TGCTCCAGCAGTCAATCGACACTGGGGGGGGGTGAACAGTAC.

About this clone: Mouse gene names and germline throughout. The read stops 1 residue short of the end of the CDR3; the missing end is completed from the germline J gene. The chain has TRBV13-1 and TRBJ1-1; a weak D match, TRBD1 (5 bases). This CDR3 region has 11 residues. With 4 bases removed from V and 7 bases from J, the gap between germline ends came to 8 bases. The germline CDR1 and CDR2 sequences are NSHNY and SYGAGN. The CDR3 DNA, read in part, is TGTGCCAGCAGTCTCCAGGGAGAAGTCTTC. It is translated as CASSLQGEVF. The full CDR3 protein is CASSLQGEVFF.

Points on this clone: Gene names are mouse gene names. Partial CDR3 DNA: TGTGCCTGGAGTCTGGTGGGGGGGCGCCAAGACACCCAGTAC. Translated, it gives CAWSLVGGRQDTQY. In full, the CDR3 reads CAWSLVGGRQDTQYF. V usage is TRBV31 and J usage is TRBJ2-5, with 9 nucleotides matching TRBD2. With the read ending 1 residue before the CDR3 end, the germline J gene is used to fill in that end. There are 15 residues in the CDR3. The V and J ends lost 0 bases and 2 bases, in that order; junction bases with no gene match: 3. CDR1 is GKSSPN and CDR2 is SITVG in the germline V gene.

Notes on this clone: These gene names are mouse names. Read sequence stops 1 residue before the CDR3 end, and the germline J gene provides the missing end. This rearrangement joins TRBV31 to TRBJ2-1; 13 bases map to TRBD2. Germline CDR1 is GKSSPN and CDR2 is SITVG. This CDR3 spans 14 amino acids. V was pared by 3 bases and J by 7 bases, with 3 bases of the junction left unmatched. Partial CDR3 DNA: TGTGCCTGGAGCCGGGACTGGGGGGGGGCTGAGCAGTTC. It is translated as CAWSRDWGGAEQF. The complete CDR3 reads CAWSRDWGGAEQFF.

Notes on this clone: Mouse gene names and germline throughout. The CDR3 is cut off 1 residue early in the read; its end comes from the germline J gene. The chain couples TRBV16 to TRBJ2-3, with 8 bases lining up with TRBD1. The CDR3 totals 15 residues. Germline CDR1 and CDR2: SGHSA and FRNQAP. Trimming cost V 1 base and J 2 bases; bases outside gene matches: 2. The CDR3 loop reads CASSLVQGDAETLYF. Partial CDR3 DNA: TGTGCAAGCAGCTTAGTACAGGGGGATGCAGAAACGCTGTAT.

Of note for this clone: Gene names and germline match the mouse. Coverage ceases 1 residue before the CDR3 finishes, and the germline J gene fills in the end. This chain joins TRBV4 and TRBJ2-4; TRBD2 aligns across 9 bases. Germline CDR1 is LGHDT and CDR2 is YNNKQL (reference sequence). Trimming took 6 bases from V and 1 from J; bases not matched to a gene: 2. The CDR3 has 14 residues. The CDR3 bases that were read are TGTGCCAGCAGGAACTGGGGGGGTCAAAACACCTTGTAC. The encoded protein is CASRNWGGQNTLY. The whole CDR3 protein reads CASRNWGGQNTLYF.

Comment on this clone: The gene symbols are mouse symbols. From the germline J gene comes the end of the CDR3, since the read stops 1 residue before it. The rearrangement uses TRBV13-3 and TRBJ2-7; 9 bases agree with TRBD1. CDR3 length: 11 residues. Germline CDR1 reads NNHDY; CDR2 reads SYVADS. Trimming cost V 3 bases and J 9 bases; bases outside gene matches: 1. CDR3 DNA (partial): TGTGCCAGCAGTGGGGGACAGGGACAGTAC. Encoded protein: CASSGGQGQY. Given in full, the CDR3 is CASSGGQGQYF.

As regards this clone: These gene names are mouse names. The CDR3 bases that were read are TGTGCCTGGAGTCTAGTAAGAGCTGGGGGGGTTTATGAACAGTAC. Its protein is CAWSLVRAGGVYEQY. The CDR3 as a whole reads CAWSLVRAGGVYEQYF. The chain recombines TRBV31 with TRBJ2-7; 9 positions match TRBD2. The read halts 1 residue ahead of the CDR3 end, with the missing end drawn from the germline J gene. This CDR3 region has 16 residues. Germline V gene sequence: CDR1 GKSSPN, CDR2 SITVG. V trimming: 0 bases; J trimming: 4 bases; junction bases outside the gene matches: 10.